Given below is one T cell receptor beta chain in context. The target antigen is unknown. Those who donated were healthy bone marrow donors. It was with 60 Vbeta and 13 Jbeta primers that the PCR ran. TCRdb keeps only in-frame clones here, not all; method: immunoSEQ multiplex PCR. This sample has fewer than 110,000 clones, with around 69% found just once. This sample was taken from a study of cytomegalovirus exposure and HLA in healthy donors. CDR1 and CDR2 (germline): SGHDT, YYEEEE. There are 15 residues in the CDR3. Trimming removed 4 bases from V and 1 base from J; junction bases left unmatched: 5. Notes on the study in general: Within an earlier analysis, most TCR beta V segments proved productive either about 90% or about 30% of the time.

The sequence was obtained from a man between 18 and 35 years old in good health and CMV-seronegative. The V and J genes are TRBV5-6 and TRBJ1-5, with TRBD1 matching over 7 bases. Specimen: PBMCs. The CDR3 is CASSRDRASNQPQHF. CDR3 nucleotide sequence: TGTGCCAGCAGCCGAGACAGGGCCAGCAATCAGCCCCAGCATTTT.